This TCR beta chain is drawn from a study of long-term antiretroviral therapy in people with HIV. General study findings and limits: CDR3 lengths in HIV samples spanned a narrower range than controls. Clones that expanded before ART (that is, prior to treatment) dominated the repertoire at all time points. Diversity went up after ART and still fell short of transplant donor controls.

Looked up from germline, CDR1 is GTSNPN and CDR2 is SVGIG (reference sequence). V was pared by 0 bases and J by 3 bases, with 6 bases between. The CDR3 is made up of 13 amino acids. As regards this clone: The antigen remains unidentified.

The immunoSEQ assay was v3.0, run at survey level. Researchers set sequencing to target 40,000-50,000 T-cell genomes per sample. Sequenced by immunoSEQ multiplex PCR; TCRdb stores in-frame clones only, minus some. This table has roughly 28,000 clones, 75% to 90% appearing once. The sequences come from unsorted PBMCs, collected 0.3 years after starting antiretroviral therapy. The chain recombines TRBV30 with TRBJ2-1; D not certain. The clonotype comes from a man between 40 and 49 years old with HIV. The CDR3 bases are TGTGCCTGGAGTGTTGGGGACTACAATGAGCAGTTCTTC. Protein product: CAWSVGDYNEQFF.